The clone carrying this T cell receptor (beta chain) was counted a few times. Library construction for TCR beta used iRepertoire HTBI primers and Arm-PCR of CDR3 regions. From the multiplex PCR reads, TCRdb called clonotypes with MiXCR, one entry per CDR3 protein. The data contain 400,000 to 500,000 distinct CDR3 sequences, about 15% of them singletons. Time point specified: newly diagnosed GD, antithyroid drugs for less than 3 months. The TCR library was made from RNA that had been extracted from PBMCs in TRIzol. These data belong to a study of regulatory T cells in long-lasting Graves disease. V was clipped by 9 bases and J by 1 base; unmatched bases: 4. The CDR3 runs 13 residues. The germline V gene encodes CDR1 SGHNT and CDR2 YYREEE (reference sequence). This sample also belongs to another study, concerning T cells in Graves' hyperthyroidism and ophthalmopathy.

The TCR comes from a woman between 50 and 59 years old with Graves disease. Sequencing was performed on peripheral blood mononuclear cells (PBMCs), taken at new diagnosis, from a patient treated with antithyroid drugs. The rearrangement links TRBV5-4 to TRBJ2-5; 9 bases line up with TRBD1. This CDR3 reads CATTTGGQETQYF. CDR3 nucleotide sequence: TGTGCCACTACGACAGGGGGCCAAGAGACCCAGTACTTC.